The clone carrying this TCR beta chain has a single count. The entry originates in a study of blood T cell repertoires in COVID-19. In the study overall: Samples taken during acute and convalescent COVID-19 were collected in the United States, Italy and Spain.

V was clipped by 4 bases and J by 5 bases; unmatched bases: 15. The length of the CDR3 is 17 residues. Germline values: CDR1 SGHKS, CDR2 YYEKEE (reference sequence). Repertoires were generated with immunoSEQ multiplex PCR, while TCRdb's copy carries only in-frame clones and drops some. This sample yields a few hundred thousand clones, of which approximately 92% are seen a single time; under 3% belongs to the top ten. This clonotype was sampled from a person aged 18 to 30 with COVID-19, enrolled during active disease. The sequenced sample was peripheral blood. The chain recombines TRBV5-5 with TRBJ2-1; 7 bases fit TRBD2. The CDR3 DNA reads TGTGCCAGCAGCCCGCGCTTTAGCGGGCCTAATCACAATGAGCAGTTCTTC. Translating gives CASSPRFSGPNHNEQFF.